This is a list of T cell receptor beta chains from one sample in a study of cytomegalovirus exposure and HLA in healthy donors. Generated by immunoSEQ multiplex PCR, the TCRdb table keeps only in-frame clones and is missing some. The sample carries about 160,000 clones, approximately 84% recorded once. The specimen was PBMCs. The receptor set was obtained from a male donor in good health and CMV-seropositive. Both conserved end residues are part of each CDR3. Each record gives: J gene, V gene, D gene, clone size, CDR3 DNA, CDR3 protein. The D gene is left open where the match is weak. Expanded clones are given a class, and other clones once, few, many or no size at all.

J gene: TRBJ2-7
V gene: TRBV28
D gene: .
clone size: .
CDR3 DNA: TGTGCCAGCTGCCTCGGGACATGGGGCTCCTACGAGCAGTACTTC
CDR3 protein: CASCLGTWGSYEQYF

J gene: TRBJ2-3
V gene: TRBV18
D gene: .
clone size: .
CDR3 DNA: TGTGCCAGCTCACGCGAACTCCAGGCAGATACGCAGTATTTT
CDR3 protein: CASSRELQADTQYF

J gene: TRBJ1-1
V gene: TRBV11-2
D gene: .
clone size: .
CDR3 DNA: TGTGCCAGCAGCTTAGAGGGGGCTATTAAGGACACTGAAGCTTTCTTT
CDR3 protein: CASSLEGAIKDTEAFF

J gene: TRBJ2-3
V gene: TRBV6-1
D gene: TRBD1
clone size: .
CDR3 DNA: TGTGCATCCCTGACAGGGACAGATACGCAGTATTTT
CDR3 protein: CASLTGTDTQYF

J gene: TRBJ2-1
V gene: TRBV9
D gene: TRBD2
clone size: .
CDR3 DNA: TGTGCCAGCAGCCTGACTAGCGGCTACAATGAGCAGTTCTTC
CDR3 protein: CASSLTSGYNEQFF

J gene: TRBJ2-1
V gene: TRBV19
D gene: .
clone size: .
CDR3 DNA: TGTGCCAGTACCTATCGGGGGAGCCTTAACAATGAGCAGTTCTTC
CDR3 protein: CASTYRGSLNNEQFF

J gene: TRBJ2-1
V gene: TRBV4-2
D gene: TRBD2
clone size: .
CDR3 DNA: TGTTCCAGCAGCCAAGTGGGGGCCCTAGCGGGAGGGCCCGTTAGGTACAATGAGCAGTTCTTC
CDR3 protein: CSSSQVGALAGGPVRYNEQFF

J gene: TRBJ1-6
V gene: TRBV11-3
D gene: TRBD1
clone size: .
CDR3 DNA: TGTGCCAGCAGCCCTGGACAGGGAAATAATTCACCCCTCCACTTT
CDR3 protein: CASSPGQGNNSPLHF

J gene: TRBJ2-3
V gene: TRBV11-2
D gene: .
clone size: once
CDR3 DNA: TGTGCCAGCAGTGATGGGACTCTCGATTATCGCACAGATACGCAGTATTTT
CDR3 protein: CASSDGTLDYRTDTQYF

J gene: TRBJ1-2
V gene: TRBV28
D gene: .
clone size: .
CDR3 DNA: TGTGCCAGCAGTTTATTTGGGCTTCCTAACTATGGCTACACCTTC
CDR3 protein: CASSLFGLPNYGYTF

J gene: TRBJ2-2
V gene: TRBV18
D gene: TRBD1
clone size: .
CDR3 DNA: TGTGCCAGCTCACCACCGGCCGACAGGGGCACCGGGGAGCTGTTTTTT
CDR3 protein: CASSPPADRGTGELFF

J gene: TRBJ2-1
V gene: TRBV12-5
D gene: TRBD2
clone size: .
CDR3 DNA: TGTGCTAGTGGTTTGGTACTCGGGAGTCGGACTAGCGGGAGACCTGACAATGAGCAGTTCTTC
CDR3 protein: CASGLVLGSRTSGRPDNEQFF

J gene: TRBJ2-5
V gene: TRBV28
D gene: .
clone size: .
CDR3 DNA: TGTGCCAGCAGTCCAAGGGGGGAGACCCAGTACTTC
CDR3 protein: CASSPRGETQYF

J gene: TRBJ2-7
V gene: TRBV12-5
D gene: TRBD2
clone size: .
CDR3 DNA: TGTGCTAGTTACCTCACCGCCGGGACTAGCGGGACCTACGAGCAGTACTTC
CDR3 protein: CASYLTAGTSGTYEQYF

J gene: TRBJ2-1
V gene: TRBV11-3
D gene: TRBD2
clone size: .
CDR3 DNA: TGTGCCAGCAGCTTAGTAGCGGGAGGAACCTACAATGAGCAGTTCTTC
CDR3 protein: CASSLVAGGTYNEQFF

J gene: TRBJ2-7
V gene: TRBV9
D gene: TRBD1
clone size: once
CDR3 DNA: TGTGCCAGCAGCGTAGAGACAGGGTATATCCACGAGCAGTACTTC
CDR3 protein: CASSVETGYIHEQYF

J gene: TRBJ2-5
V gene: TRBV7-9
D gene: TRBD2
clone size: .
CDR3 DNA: TGTGCCAGCAGCTTAGCGGGGACGGCTAGCGGAGAGACCCAGTACTTC
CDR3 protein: CASSLAGTASGETQYF

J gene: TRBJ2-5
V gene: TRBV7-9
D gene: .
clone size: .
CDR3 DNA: TGTGCCAGCAGCCGACTGGCTGCCCAAGAGACCCAGTACTTC
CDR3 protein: CASSRLAAQETQYF

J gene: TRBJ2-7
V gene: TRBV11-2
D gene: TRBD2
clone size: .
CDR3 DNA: TGTGCCAGCAGCTTAGGGGCGGGAGGCTCCTACGAGCAGTACTTC
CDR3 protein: CASSLGAGGSYEQYF

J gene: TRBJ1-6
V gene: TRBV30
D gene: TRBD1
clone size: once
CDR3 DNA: TGTGCCTGGAGTCGGACAGGGGTGTTGAATTCACCCCTCCACTTT
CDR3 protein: CAWSRTGVLNSPLHF

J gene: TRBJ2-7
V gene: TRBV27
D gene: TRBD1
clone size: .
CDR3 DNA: TGTGCCAGCAGTTTAGGGACAGGGGGCAGCTACGAGCAGTACTTC
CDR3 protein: CASSLGTGGSYEQYF

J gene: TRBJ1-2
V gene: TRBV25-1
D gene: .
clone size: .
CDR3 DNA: TGTGCCAGCAGTGAGGTTCAGGGGTCTAACTATGGCTACACCTTC
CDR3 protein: CASSEVQGSNYGYTF

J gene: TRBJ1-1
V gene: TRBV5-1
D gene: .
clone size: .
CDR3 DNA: TGCGCCAGCAGCTACTGGACTGAGAACACTGAAGCTTTCTTT
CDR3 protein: CASSYWTENTEAFF

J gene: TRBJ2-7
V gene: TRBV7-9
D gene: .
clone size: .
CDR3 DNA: TGTGCCAGCAGCTTTAATCCCGCCTACGAGCAGTACTTC
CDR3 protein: CASSFNPAYEQYF

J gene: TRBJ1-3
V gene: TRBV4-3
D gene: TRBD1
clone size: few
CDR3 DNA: TGCGCCAGCAGCCTAGGGACAGCAGGAAACACCATATATTTT
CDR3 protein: CASSLGTAGNTIYF

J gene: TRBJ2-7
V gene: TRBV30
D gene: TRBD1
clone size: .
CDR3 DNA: TGTGCCTGGGGACAGGGGGCCTACGAGCAGTACTTC
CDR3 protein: CAWGQGAYEQYF

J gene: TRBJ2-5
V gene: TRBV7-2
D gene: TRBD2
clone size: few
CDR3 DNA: TGTGCCAGCAGCTTCGGGGGAGGGGACTCAGAGACCCAGTACTTC
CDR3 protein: CASSFGGGDSETQYF

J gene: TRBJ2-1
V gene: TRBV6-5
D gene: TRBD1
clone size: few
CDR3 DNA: TGTGCCAGCAGTCAATGGACAGGGGAGCAGTTCTTC
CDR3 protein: CASSQWTGEQFF